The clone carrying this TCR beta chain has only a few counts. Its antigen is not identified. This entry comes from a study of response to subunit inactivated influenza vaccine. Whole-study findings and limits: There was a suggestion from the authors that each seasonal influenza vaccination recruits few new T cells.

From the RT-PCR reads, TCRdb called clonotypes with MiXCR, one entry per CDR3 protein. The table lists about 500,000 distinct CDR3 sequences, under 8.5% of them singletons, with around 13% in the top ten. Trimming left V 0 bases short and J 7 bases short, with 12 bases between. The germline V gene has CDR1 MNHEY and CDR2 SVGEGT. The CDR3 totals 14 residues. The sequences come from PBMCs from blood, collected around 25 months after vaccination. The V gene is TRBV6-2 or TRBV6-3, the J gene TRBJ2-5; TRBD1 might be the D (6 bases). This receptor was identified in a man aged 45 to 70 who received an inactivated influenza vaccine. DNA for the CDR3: TGTGCCAGCAGTTACTCGAGGGGGTCAAGGACCCAGTACTTC. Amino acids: CASSYSRGSRTQYF.